The rows below give T cell receptor beta chains drawn from one sample of a study of CD8 T cells in Susac syndrome. MiXCR, applied by TCRdb to the immunoSEQ multiplex PCR reads, yields one record per CDR3 protein. The sample lists some 400,000 distinct CDR3 sequences, about 85% occurring once. The specimen was CD8+ T cells from PBMCs. All receptors come from a human donor with multiple sclerosis. Each CDR3 is given with its conserved first and last residue. The D gene is left open where the match is weak. Clone size is shown for a subset of rows, as once, few, many or a class of expanded clone.

>-|-|TRBV20-1|TRBJ2-7
TGCAGTGCTAGTTACAGGGAAAACGAGCAGTACTTC
CSASYRENEQYF
>-|-|TRBV27|TRBJ1-2
TGTGCCAGCAGTCCTTCCCCCTGGGACCGCTTCTATGGCTACACCTTC
CASSPSPWDRFYGYTF
>TRBD1|-|TRBV5-6|TRBJ2-5
TGTGCCAGCAGCTTGGTCTTCGGGCAGGGGGTGTATGAGACCCAGTACTTC
CASSLVFGQGVYETQYF
>-|few|TRBV6-5|TRBJ2-7
TGTGCCAGCAGTGCAGGGTTCGAGCAGTACTTC
CASSAGFEQYF
>-|-|TRBV30|TRBJ1-5
TGTGCCTGGAGCCTGGGGGTGAACAATCAGCCCCAGCATTTT
CAWSLGVNNQPQHF
>-|-|TRBV27|TRBJ2-7
TGTGCCAGCAGTCCCTTCCGATTCTCCCACGAGCAGTACTTC
CASSPFRFSHEQYF
>-|-|TRBV3-1|TRBJ2-6
TGTGCCAGCAGCCTAAGGACTGGAACTGGGGCCAACGTCCTGACTTTC
CASSLRTGTGANVLTF
>TRBD1|-|TRBV27|TRBJ1-4
TGTGCCAGCAGTTCCTCCGGGACAGTTGAAAAACTGTTTTTT
CASSSSGTVEKLFF
>-|-|TRBV2|TRBJ2-7
TGTGCCAGCAGTGAGGACAGCCGATCCTACGAGCAGTACTTC
CASSEDSRSYEQYF
>-|-|TRBV6-5|TRBJ2-5
TGTGCCAGCAGTTTTTTTACGGGGGTAAAGCAAGAGACCCAGTACTTC
CASSFFTGVKQETQYF
>-|-|TRBV19|TRBJ2-7
TGTGCCAGTAGTATATTAGGAAACCCTCGGGACGAGCAGTACTTC
CASSILGNPRDEQYF
>TRBD2|-|TRBV5-1|TRBJ2-3
TGCGCCAGCAGCTTGGAGGGATCTCTAGCGGGGCCAGATACGCAGTATTTT
CASSLEGSLAGPDTQYF
>-|-|TRBV4-1|TRBJ2-5
TGCGCCAGCAGCCAAGGGACCCTTGTAGGGACCCAGTACTTC
CASSQGTLVGTQYF
>-|-|TRBV5-4|TRBJ2-5
TGTGCCAGCAGCGGGGCGAGCCAAGAGACCCAGTACTTC
CASSGASQETQYF
>-|-|TRBV7-2|TRBJ2-2
TGTGCCAGCAGCTCGGAAGGGTCGGGAGAGCTGTTTTTT
CASSSEGSGELFF
>TRBD1|few|TRBV6-5|TRBJ1-1
TGTGCCAGCAGTTACGGGACAGGTGGGAACACTGAAGCTTTCTTT
CASSYGTGGNTEAFF
>-|-|TRBV7-2|TRBJ1-1
TGTGCCAGCAGCGACCCGGCGACGCTTCAATGGTTGAACACTGAAGCTTTCTTT
CASSDPATLQWLNTEAFF
>-|once|TRBV7-9|TRBJ2-3
TGTGCCAGCAGCTTAGAGGTGTTCTCAGATACGCAGTATTTT
CASSLEVFSDTQYF
>TRBD2|-|TRBV27|TRBJ2-1
TGTGCCAGCAGTCCGCTTGGGCTAGCGGGAGTTCGGTCCTACAATGAGCAGTTCTTC
CASSPLGLAGVRSYNEQFF
>-|once|TRBV28|TRBJ1-2
TGTGCCAGCAGTGCCCGGGGCTATGGCTACACCTTC
CASSARGYGYTF
>TRBD2|-|TRBV6-5|TRBJ2-1
TGTGCCAGCAGTTACTCGAGAAGCGGGGCCCTCTATGGTGAGCAGTTCTTC
CASSYSRSGALYGEQFF
>-|-|TRBV18|TRBJ2-3
TGTGCCAGCTCACCGACGACTTTTAGCACAGATACGCAGTATTTT
CASSPTTFSTDTQYF
>-|-|TRBV5-6|TRBJ2-1
TGTGCCAGCAGCTTGGTGGAAGGCGGTACCTACAATGAGCAGTTCTTC
CASSLVEGGTYNEQFF
>-|-|TRBV6-1|TRBJ2-7
TGTGCCAGCAGTGAAGACTCCGGGACGATCCCCTACTACGAGCAGTACTTC
CASSEDSGTIPYYEQYF
>-|-|TRBV5-5|TRBJ2-5
TGTGCCAGCAGCTTGGGAACTCCCCAGACCCAGTACTTC
CASSLGTPQTQYF
>-|-|TRBV4-1|TRBJ2-1
TGCGCCAGCAGCCAAGCGGGAGTTGGCAATGAGCAGTTCTTC
CASSQAGVGNEQFF
>-|-|TRBV4-1|TRBJ2-7
TGCGCCAGCAGCCAAGAATCTGGGGGTCCCGAGCAGTACTTC
CASSQESGGPEQYF
>-|-|TRBV7-2|TRBJ2-1
TGTGCCAGCAGCTTGGACTCGCAATACAATGAGCAGTTCTTC
CASSLDSQYNEQFF
>-|-|TRBV14|TRBJ1-2
TGTGCCAGGAGGGAGTATGGCTACACCTTC
CARREYGYTF
>TRBD1|-|TRBV6-4|TRBJ2-1
TGTGCCAGCAGTGTTACCGGGACAGGGGGGAATGAGCAGTTCTTC
CASSVTGTGGNEQFF
>-|once|TRBV29-1|TRBJ1-2
TGCAGCGTTACCGGGTCGGACGTACCTGGCTACACCTTC
CSVTGSDVPGYTF
>-|-|TRBV30|TRBJ2-7
TGTGCCTGGAGTGTGGCGAGCTCCTACGAGCAGTACTTC
CAWSVASSYEQYF
>-|-|TRBV29-1|TRBJ2-3
TGCAGCGTTGAAGAAGGGGAGAACACAGATACGCAGTATTTT
CSVEEGENTDTQYF
>-|-|TRBV6-6|TRBJ1-1
TGTGCCAGCAGTTACCGGATGAGCACTGAAGCTTTCTTT
CASSYRMSTEAFF
>TRBD1|-|TRBV10-3|TRBJ2-5
TGTGCCATCAGTGACGCAGGGGGCAGTTGGGAGACCCAGTACTTC
CAISDAGGSWETQYF
>-|-|TRBV5-1|TRBJ2-7
TGCGCCAGCAGCTGGGGGCGGAGCGAGCAGTACTTC
CASSWGRSEQYF
>TRBD1|-|TRBV4-1|TRBJ1-2
TGCGCCAGCAGCCTCGGACAGGGGGGAGCTAACTATGGCTACACCTTC
CASSLGQGGANYGYTF
>TRBD2|-|TRBV25-1|TRBJ2-3
TGTGCCAGCAGGGGAAGCGGGGGCCCGGATACGCAGTATTTT
CASRGSGGPDTQYF
>-|-|TRBV12-3/TRBV12-4|TRBJ1-5
TGTGCCAGCAGGGACAGAGGGTACGATCAGCCCCAGCATTTT
CASRDRGYDQPQHF
>-|-|TRBV7-2|TRBJ2-3
TGTGCCAGCAGCTTAGCGACTCTTTCGGATACGCAGTATTTT
CASSLATLSDTQYF